Described below is a single T cell receptor beta chain sequence and its context. This record comes from a study of shared clonotypes between healthy human individuals. The V gene's germline CDR1 is LGHNA and CDR2 YNFKEQ. Between the trimmed V and J ends, which lost 3 bases and 4 bases, there was a span of 18 bases. The CDR3 consists of 16 residues. The assay was carried out at the deep level. Assay used: immunoSEQ multiplex PCR; TCRdb lists only in-frame clones, some missing. The repertoire holds over 100,000 clones, 68% seen once, with about 23% in the top ten. The source is a woman in her 30s in good health. The sequenced material came from memory CD8+ T cells sorted from blood. Subset denoted: CD45RO+ cells pooled with CCR7-negative TemRA cells. This sequence joins TRBV4-2 and TRBJ1-2, with a possible D match to TRBD1 (6 bases). The CDR3 DNA follows: TGTGCCAGCAGCCACGTAGGGGACACGGGGGGCTATGGCTACACCTTC. Amino acids: CASSHVGDTGGYGYTF.